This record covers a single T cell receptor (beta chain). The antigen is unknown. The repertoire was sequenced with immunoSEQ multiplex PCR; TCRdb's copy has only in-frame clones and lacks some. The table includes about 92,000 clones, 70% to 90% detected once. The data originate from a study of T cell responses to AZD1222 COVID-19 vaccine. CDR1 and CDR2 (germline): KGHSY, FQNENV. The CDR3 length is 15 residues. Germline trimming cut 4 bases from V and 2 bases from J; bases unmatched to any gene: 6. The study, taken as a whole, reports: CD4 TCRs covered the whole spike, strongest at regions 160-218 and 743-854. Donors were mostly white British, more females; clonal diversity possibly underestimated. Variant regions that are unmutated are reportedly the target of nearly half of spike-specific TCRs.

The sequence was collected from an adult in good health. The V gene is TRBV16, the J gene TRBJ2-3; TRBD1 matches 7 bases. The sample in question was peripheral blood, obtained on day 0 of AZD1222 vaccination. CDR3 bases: TGTGCCAGCAGCCGTCGGACAGGAGACACAGATACGCAGTATTTT. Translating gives CASSRRTGDTDTQYF.